Presented here are 26 T cell receptor beta chains from one specimen sequenced in a study of blood T cell repertoires in COVID-19. Data came from immunoSEQ multiplex PCR; TCRdb stores just in-frame clones and leaves some out. This sample has 150,000 to 200,000 clones, with roughly 88% found just once. The specimen was PBMCs or T cells enriched from blood (not recorded which). Receptors originate from a woman aged 25 to 39 who had recovered from COVID-19.

V usage is TRBV5-4 and J usage is TRBJ2-7, with TRBD2 identical over 15 bases. Trimming removed 3 bases from V and 4 bases from J; junction bases left unmatched: 2. This CDR3 has 15 amino acids. Germline CDR1 SGHNT, CDR2 YYREEE (reference sequence). The CDR3 DNA follows: TGTGCCAGCAGCTCGGGGACTAGCGGGAGGTACGAGCAGTACTTC. Translation: CASSSGTSGRYEQYF.

This clone showed up just once. The V and J genes are TRBV7-8 and TRBJ2-7; TRBD2 matches at 9 bases. V shed 1 base and J 2 bases; nucleotides not matched to a gene: 3. Germline-derived CDR1 and CDR2 are SGHVS and FQNEAQ. The CDR3 is made up of 15 amino acids. CDR3 sequence reads: CASSLVAGGPYEQYF. The DNA for the CDR3 is TGTGCCAGCAGCTTAGTTGCGGGAGGGCCCTACGAGCAGTACTTC.

The rearrangement links TRBV3-1 (or the pseudogene TRBV3-2) to TRBJ2-1; 12 nucleotides line up with TRBD2. Germline V gene lookup returns CDR1 LGHDT and CDR2 YNNKEL (reference sequence). This CDR3 has 14 residues. V lost 8 bases to trimming and J lost 13 bases; unmatched junction nucleotides: 12. The CDR3 DNA is TGTGCCAGCGGTCTAGCGGGAGGGCAATACCCACAGTTCTTC. Its protein is CASGLAGGQYPQFF.

The V call is TRBV6-1, the J call TRBJ2-5; 12 bases are shared with TRBD2. Per the germline V gene, CDR1 is MNHNS and CDR2 is SASEGT. The J segment lost 2 bases and the V segment lost 2 bases, leaving 0 bases of the junction unmatched. The CDR3 spans 15 residues. The CDR3 protein is CASSELAGGQETQYF. The CDR3 coding sequence is TGTGCCAGCAGTGAACTAGCGGGAGGGCAAGAGACCCAGTACTTC.

V gene TRBV11-3 combines with J gene TRBJ2-1; D not resolved. From germline, CDR1 is SGHNT and CDR2 YENEEA. V lost 0 bases and J lost 0, with 12 bases in between. The CDR3 contains 17 residues. CDR3 in amino acids: CASSLEPGLSSYNEQFF. Here the CDR3 DNA reads TGTGCCAGCAGCTTAGAGCCTGGGCTGAGCTCCTACAATGAGCAGTTCTTC.

The genes are TRBV18 and TRBJ1-2, with TRBD1 matching over 9 bases. The V gene's germline CDR1 is KGHSH and CDR2 LQKENI. CDR3 length: 14 residues. Trimming cost V 5 bases and J 3 bases; bases outside gene matches: 4. CDR3 nucleotide sequence: TGTGCCAGCTCATACAGGACAGGGGACTATGGCTACACCTTC. It specifies CASSYRTGDYGYTF.

The rearrangement uses TRBV7-9 and TRBJ2-2; 8 bases are shared with TRBD2. Germline loops: CDR1 SEHNR, CDR2 FQNEAQ (reference sequence). V dropped 6 bases and J dropped 3; count of bases not matched to a gene: 12. CDR3 length equals 17 residues. CDR3 protein: CASSYEPGLVDTGELFF. CDR3 DNA: TGTGCCAGCAGTTATGAGCCGGGACTAGTGGACACCGGGGAGCTGTTTTTT. Complete variable domain (other parts from reference TRBV7-9 and TRBJ2-2): DTGVSQNPRHKITKRGQNVTFRCDPISEHNRLYWYRQTLGQGPEFLTYFQNEAQLEKSRLLSDRFSAERPKGSFSTLEIQRTEQGDSAMYLCASSYEPGLVDTGELFFGEGSRLTVL.

The DNA of the CDR3 is TGTGCCAGTAGTATTCGGGGGAATCAGCCCCAGCATTTT. The encoded protein is CASSIRGNQPQHF. The chain joins TRBV19 to TRBJ1-5; the D gene is possibly TRBD1 (5 bases). Germline assignment: CDR1 LNHDA and CDR2 SQIVND (reference sequence). The CDR3 runs 13 residues. Trimming took off 3 bases at V and 4 bases at J, with 7 bases between the two ends.

The V and J genes are TRBV30 and TRBJ2-7; 7 bases are shared with TRBD1. There are 14 residues in the CDR3. The V gene's germline CDR1 is GTSNPN and CDR2 SVGIG (reference sequence). Trimming cost V 2 bases and J 0 bases; bases outside gene matches: 4. The DNA of the CDR3 is TGTGCCTGGAGTACCTGGGACAGCTCCTACGAGCAGTACTTC. This codes for CAWSTWDSSYEQYF.

The genes are TRBV5-1 and TRBJ2-7; D is possibly TRBD1 (5 bases). Germline V lookup: CDR1 SGHRS, CDR2 YFSETQ. V lost 2 bases and J 2 bases, leaving 11 bases between the germline ends. This CDR3 region has 14 residues. CDR3 nucleotide sequence: TGCGCCAGCAGCTTTGATCAGGGAACCTACGAGCAGTACTTC. As protein: CASSFDQGTYEQYF.

The chain is built from TRBV11-2 and TRBJ2-2; 8 positions agree with TRBD1. Germline lookup yields CDR1 SGHAT and CDR2 FQNNGV. The V and J ends lost 1 base and 5 bases, in that order; junction bases with no gene match: 0. This CDR3 spans 14 amino acids. The CDR3 nucleotides are TGTGCCAGCAGCTTAGGACAGGGGACCGGGGAGCTGTTTTTT. Translation: CASSLGQGTGELFF.

This clone is categorized as medium-sized. The chain couples TRBV6-5 to TRBJ1-6; D remains ambiguous. Looked up from germline, CDR1 is MNHEY and CDR2 is SVGAGI. This CDR3 region has 11 residues. Trimming took 6 bases from V and 7 from J, leaving 4 bases between them. CDR3 region: CASSVNSPLHF. The CDR3 region has the DNA TGTGCCAGCAGCGTCAATTCACCCCTCCACTTT.

The chain employs TRBV7-6 and TRBJ2-1; unclear D gene. Deletions cut 10 bases from V and 5 bases from J, with 9 bases between. CDR3 length: 11 residues. The germline CDR1 and CDR2 sequences are SGHVS and FNYEAQ. CDR3 region: CATVADNEQFF. The CDR3 DNA reads TGTGCCACCGTGGCGGACAATGAGCAGTTCTTC.

The CDR3 reads CASSYYANSYEQYF. As DNA, the CDR3 is TGTGCCAGCAGCTATTATGCCAACAGCTACGAGCAGTACTTC. The chain has TRBV14 and TRBJ2-7; D is unresolved. V lost 5 bases to trimming and J lost 3 bases, with 14 bases between them. CDR3 size: 14 residues. Germline V CDR1 and CDR2: SGHDN, FVKESK.

The CDR3 DNA reads as TGTGCCAGCAGCCCGAGGACAGGGCCGAACACTGAAGCTTTCTTT. It codes for CASSPRTGPNTEAFF. The J gene is TRBJ1-1, the V gene TRBV7-9; TRBD1 aligns across 8 bases. The V segment lost 5 bases and the J segment 1 base; nucleotides outside the gene matches: 6. The CDR3 runs 15 residues. The germline V gene has CDR1 SEHNR and CDR2 FQNEAQ (reference sequence).

This chain links TRBV3-1 (or the pseudogene TRBV3-2) with TRBJ2-7; 11 bases are a match to TRBD2. The CDR3 is made up of 16 amino acids. CDR1 is LGHDT, CDR2 YNNKEL, per germline (reference sequence). V lost 3 bases and J lost 4; bases outside the gene matches: 8. CDR3 sequence reads: CASSHRQRLAGYEQYF. In nucleotides, the CDR3 is TGTGCCAGCAGCCACCGACAGAGACTAGCGGGGTACGAGCAGTACTTC.

This clone was seen only once. The same CDR3 also results from other DNA sequences found in this sample. V gene TRBV5-1 combines with J gene TRBJ1-1; D remains unclear. This CDR3 region has 13 residues. CDR1 is SGHRS and CDR2 is YFSETQ in the germline V gene. V lost 0 bases and J 3 bases, leaving 6 bases between the germline ends. In nucleotides, the CDR3 is TGCGCCAGCAGCTTGGTGGGAGACACTGAAGCTTTCTTT. Translated, it gives CASSLVGDTEAFF. Looking up the rest from reference TRBV5-1 and TRBJ1-1 gives the full variable domain: KAGVTQTPRYLIKTRGQQVTLSCSPISGHRSVSWYQQTPGQGLQFLFEYFSETQRNKGNFPGRFSGRQFSNSRSEMNVSTLELGDSALYLCASSLVGDTEAFFGQGTRLTVV.

The chain uses TRBV27 and TRBJ2-7; TRBD1 might be the D (6 bases). The germline V gene encodes CDR1 MNHEY and CDR2 SMNVEV (reference sequence). CDR3 length equals 12 residues. Trimming stripped 7 bases from V and 11 bases from J, with 18 bases between. The CDR3 DNA sequence: TGTGCCAGCACGTCGGACAGAGGGGTAAAGTACTTC. This codes for CASTSDRGVKYF.

The V gene is TRBV10-3, the J gene TRBJ1-5, with D hard to call. V gave up 6 bases and J gave up 7 bases, with 10 bases separating them. Looked up from germline, CDR1 is ENHRY and CDR2 is SYGVKD. This CDR3 has 12 amino acids. CDR3 residues: CAISEGWQPQHF. CDR3 nucleotides: TGTGCCATCAGCGAGGGCTGGCAGCCCCAGCATTTT.

The chain is built from TRBV18 and TRBJ1-1, with a weak D call TRBD1 (6 bases). This CDR3 comprises 16 residues. Germline loops: CDR1 KGHSH, CDR2 LQKENI. Trimming stripped 3 bases from V and 2 bases from J, with 16 bases between. Here the CDR3 reads CASSPLISDRNTEAFF. The CDR3 DNA is TGTGCCAGCTCACCTCTAATTTCGGACAGAAACACTGAAGCTTTCTTT.

This chain links TRBV14 with TRBJ1-4; unclear D gene. The CDR3 has 15 amino acids. Per the germline V gene, CDR1 is SGHDN and CDR2 is FVKESK. V lost 4 bases to trimming and J lost 0 bases, with 9 bases between them. CDR3: CASSPNTATNEKLFF. The DNA for the CDR3 is TGTGCCAGCAGCCCCAACACCGCAACTAATGAAAAACTGTTTTTT. Looking up the rest from reference TRBV14 and TRBJ1-4 gives the full variable domain: EAGVTQFPSHSVIEKGQTVTLRCDPISGHDNLYWYRRVMGKEIKFLLHFVKESKQDESGMPNNRFLAERTGGTYSTLKVQPAELEDSGVYFCASSPNTATNEKLFFGSGTQLSVL.

V is TRBV27 and J is TRBJ2-5; maybe TRBD2 (5 bases). Trimming removed 3 bases at V and 0 bases at J, with 11 bases between. Germline V gene lookup returns CDR1 MNHEY and CDR2 SMNVEV (reference sequence). The CDR3 consists of 15 residues. Written as DNA, the CDR3 is TGTGCCAGCAGTTTTCTAAGCGGCAACCAAGAGACCCAGTACTTC. Translation gives CASSFLSGNQETQYF.

V is TRBV24-1 and J is TRBJ2-5, with 9 nucleotides matching TRBD1. Germline-derived CDR1 and CDR2 are KGHDR and SFDVKD. J lost 5 bases, V lost 4 bases, and 7 bases had no gene match. The CDR3 consists of 15 residues. CDR3 protein: CATSERGTGIETQYF. CDR3 nucleotide sequence: TGTGCCACCAGTGAACGAGGGACAGGGATTGAGACCCAGTACTTC.

The CDR3 region is CAWSPFGTGDNSPLHF. The CDR3, as DNA: TGTGCCTGGAGTCCGTTCGGGACAGGGGATAATTCACCCCTCCACTTT. The V gene is TRBV30, the J gene TRBJ1-6, with 10 bases aligning to TRBD1. CDR3 length: 16 residues. The V segment lost 2 bases and the J segment 5 bases; nucleotides outside the gene matches: 6. CDR1 and CDR2 from the germline V gene are GTSNPN and SVGIG (reference sequence).

The chain couples TRBV5-8 to TRBJ2-7, with 11 bases fitting TRBD2. The germline V gene has CDR1 SGHTS and CDR2 YDEGEE. The CDR3 sequence is 18 residues long. J lost 0 bases, V lost 5 bases, and 13 bases had no gene match. The CDR3 is CASRIWDGSGRASYEQYF. CDR3 bases: TGTGCCAGCAGGATATGGGATGGTAGCGGGAGGGCCTCCTACGAGCAGTACTTC.

This clone was picked up a small number of times. Here the CDR3 reads CSATTGMNTEAFF. CDR3 nucleotide sequence: TGCAGCGCTACGACAGGGATGAACACTGAAGCTTTCTTT. The rearrangement joins TRBV29-1 to TRBJ1-1, with 7 nucleotides matching TRBD1. Germline V lookup: CDR1 SQVTM, CDR2 ANQGSEA. The trim removed 7 bases at V and 0 bases at J, leaving 5 bases unmatched. The CDR3 length is 13 residues.